Below are 16 T cell receptor beta chains sequenced from a single sample in a study of spatial heterogeneity in lung cancer. Findings and caveats of the study: It was found that expanded intratumoral alpha and beta TCR counts tracked tumor mutation counts.

Specified time point: sample taken at primary tumor resection. These receptors lack a known antigen. In TCRdb, the 5' RACE reads were re-called with MiXCR into one record per CDR3 protein. The sample consists of about 130 distinct CDR3 sequences, under 35% of them appearing once. This material consisted of lung tumor tissue, taken at surgery. Every receptor here comes from a female donor with early-stage non-small cell lung cancer.

This clonotype is categorized as hyperexpanded. The library was designed around alpha chains, so this beta chain is a stray read whose abundance carries little weight. The genes are TRBV25-1 and TRBJ1-1; no reliable D call. With 1 base removed from V and 7 bases from J, the gap between germline ends came to 10 bases. The CDR3 totals 13 residues. The germline V gene has CDR1 MGHDK and CDR2 SYGVNS. The CDR3 loop is CASSELGRFEAFF. The CDR3 DNA sequence: TGTGCCAGCAGTGAATTGGGTAGGTTTGAAGCTTTCTTT.

Remarks on this clonotype: This beta chain represents an off-target read in a library built for alpha chains; its size is of limited meaning. The J gene is TRBJ2-3, the V gene TRBV2; D uncertain. V shed 2 bases and J shed 7 bases, with 4 bases lying between them. The CDR3 loop spans 11 amino acids. Germline CDR1 SNHLY, CDR2 FYNNEI. The CDR3 region is CASSEMNTQYF. For the CDR3, the DNA is TGTGCCAGCAGTGAAATGAATACGCAGTATTTT. Full variable domain (missing parts from reference TRBV2 and TRBJ2-3): EPEVTQTPSHQVTQMGQEVILRCVPISNHLYFYWYRQILGQKVEFLVSFYNNEISEKSEIFDDQFSVERPDGSNFTLKIRSTKLEDSAMYFCASSEMNTQYFGPGTRLTVL.

By frequency in the sample, this clonotype is large. This beta chain slipped into a library made for alpha chains as a stray read, so its size is not meaningful. The V and J genes are TRBV7-9 and TRBJ2-1, with 10 bases fitting TRBD2. CDR1 and CDR2 from the germline V gene are SEHNR and FQNEAQ (reference sequence). The V and J ends lost 5 bases and 8 bases, in that order; junction bases with no gene match: 3. The CDR3 spans 13 residues. The CDR3 DNA sequence: TGTGCCAGCAGCCTAGGACTAGCGGATGAGCAGTTCTTC. Its protein is CASSLGLADEQFF. Supplemented by reference TRBV7-9 and TRBJ2-1, the full variable domain reads DTGVSQNPRHKITKRGQNVTFRCDPISEHNRLYWYRQTLGQGPEFLTYFQNEAQLEKSRLLSDRFSAERPKGSFSTLEIQRTEQGDSAMYLCASSLGLADEQFFGPGTRLTVL.

This clonotype appeared a few times. This beta chain was picked up by a library intended for alpha chains and is off target, so its count carries little meaning. The genes are TRBV10-3 and TRBJ2-5; the D is unclear. The V gene's germline CDR1 is ENHRY and CDR2 SYGVKD. This CDR3 comprises 13 residues. Trimming shortened V by 5 bases and J by 0 bases, and 7 bases separated the two germline ends. The CDR3 protein is CAISTDDQETQYF. CDR3 sequence (DNA): TGTGCCATCAGTACAGATGACCAAGAGACCCAGTACTTC.

Remarks on this clonotype: Being off target in a library aimed at alpha chains, this beta chain has a size of little meaning. The chain has TRBV4-1 and TRBJ2-3; unclear D gene. There are 14 residues in the CDR3. Per the germline V gene, CDR1 is MGHRA and CDR2 is YSYEKL. V shed 1 base and J shed 2 bases, with 7 bases lying between them. CDR3 nucleotides: TGCGCCAGCAGCCAAGTTGTTCCCACAGATACGCAGTATTTT. Translation: CASSQVVPTDTQYF.

This clonotype was counted only a few times. Within a library made for alpha chains, this beta chain is off target, and its count is uninformative. The rearrangement uses TRBV6-1 and TRBJ1-1; tentatively, D is TRBD1 (5 bases). Germline V gene sequence: CDR1 MNHNS, CDR2 SASEGT. The CDR3 runs to 14 residues. V was shortened by 0 bases and J by 1 base, with 6 bases between the two germline ends. The DNA for the CDR3 is TGTGCCAGCAGTGAAGCTCAGGGGAACACTGAAGCTTTCTTT. This gives the protein CASSEAQGNTEAFF.

Worth noting for this clonotype: Because this beta chain is a stray read in a library intended to capture alpha chains, its abundance should not be given much weight. V gene TRBV7-6 combines with J gene TRBJ2-3; D ambiguous. CDR3 length: 13 residues. V was cut by 2 bases and J by 3 bases, with 6 bases left in between. Per the germline V gene, CDR1 is SGHVS and CDR2 is FNYEAQ. The CDR3 DNA is TGTGCCAGCAGCTTACTGGTTACAGATACGCAGTATTTT. Its translation: CASSLLVTDTQYF.

About this clonotype itself: The library was prepared for alpha chains; this beta chain is a stray read, so its frequency means little. This chain links TRBV10-3 with TRBJ2-2; unclear D gene. The V gene lost 0 bases and the J gene lost 4 bases, with 6 bases spanning the gap. The CDR3 has 14 amino acids. Germline values: CDR1 ENHRY, CDR2 SYGVKD. The DNA of the CDR3 is TGTGCCATCAGTGAGTCGGCTGGCACCGGGGAGCTGTTTTTT. Amino acids: CAISESAGTGELFF.

Notes on this clonotype: This beta chain represents an off-target read in a library built for alpha chains; its size is of limited meaning. This chain connects TRBV3-1 to TRBJ2-3; no firm D call. From germline, CDR1 is LGHDT and CDR2 YNNKEL (reference sequence). The CDR3 loop spans 13 amino acids. The V end lost 0 bases, the J end lost 11 bases, and 12 bases lay between the germline ends. In DNA form, the CDR3 reads TGTGCCAGCAGCCAAGATGGGCTATTCAGGCAGTATTTT. Protein product: CASSQDGLFRQYF.

This clonotype is hyperexpanded within its sample. The library was designed around alpha chains, so this beta chain is a stray read whose abundance carries little weight. The chain joins TRBV6-5 to TRBJ1-1; weak D call: TRBD1 (6 bases). The CDR3 is 14 amino acids. Germline V gene lookup returns CDR1 MNHEY and CDR2 SVGAGI. V gave up 5 bases and J gave up 6 bases, with 16 bases separating them. The DNA for the CDR3 is TGTGCCAGCAGTCCGAGACAGGTCGGAGCTGAAGCTTTCTTT. Protein sequence: CASSPRQVGAEAFF.

This clonotype has only a few counts. A library made for alpha chains picked up this beta chain off target, so its size means little. This CDR3 reads CASKEGARTDTQYF. The CDR3 DNA reads as TGTGCCAGTAAGGAGGGGGCGCGCACAGATACGCAGTATTTT. The chain joins TRBV7-3 to TRBJ2-3; TRBD1 is a possible D gene (7 bases). Trimming removed 9 bases at V and 1 base at J, with 14 bases between. The CDR3 covers 14 residues. Germline values: CDR1 SGHTA, CDR2 FQGTGA.

In this sample, this clonotype turned up a few times. Because this beta chain is a stray read in a library intended to capture alpha chains, its abundance should not be given much weight. This rearrangement joins TRBV27 to TRBJ2-5; unclear D gene. This CDR3 has 12 residues. Per the germline V gene, CDR1 is MNHEY and CDR2 is SMNVEV (reference sequence). V lost 8 bases, J lost 1 base, and 8 bases lay in between. For the CDR3, the DNA is TGTGCCAGCTGGCAATTCCAAGAGACCCAGTACTTC. Amino acids: CASWQFQETQYF.

This clonotype came up a few times. This beta chain is an off-target read within a library intended for alpha chains, so its frequency means little. The chain is built from TRBV7-2 and TRBJ2-7, with D perhaps matching TRBD1 (6 bases). This CDR3 comprises 14 residues. CDR1 and CDR2 from the germline V gene are SGHTA and FQGNSA. Trimming cost V 1 base and J 5 bases, with 12 bases left between them. The CDR3 sequence is CASSLDGTLDEQYF. Here the CDR3 DNA reads TGTGCCAGCAGCTTAGACGGGACATTGGACGAGCAGTACTTC. Supplemented by reference TRBV7-2 and TRBJ2-7, the full variable domain reads GAGVSQSPSNKVTEKGKDVELRCDPISGHTALYWYRQSLGQGLEFLIYFQGNSAPDKSGLPSDRFSAERTGGSVSTLTIQRTQQEDSAVYLCASSLDGTLDEQYFGPGTRLTVT.

Judged by abundance, this clonotype is large. Because this beta chain is a stray read in a library intended to capture alpha chains, its abundance should not be given much weight. V usage is TRBV20-1 and J usage is TRBJ1-2, with D possibly being TRBD1 (5 bases). This CDR3 is 12 amino acids long. The V end was cut by 5 bases, the J end by 5 bases, with 12 bases between. Germline CDR1 is DFQATT and CDR2 is SNEGSKA (reference sequence). The CDR3 protein is CSALLGVYGYTF. For the CDR3, the DNA is TGCAGTGCTCTATTAGGGGTTTATGGCTACACCTTC.

This clonotype was detected once. This beta chain represents an off-target read in a library built for alpha chains; its size is of limited meaning. The chain has TRBV7-2 and TRBJ1-2; 8 positions agree with TRBD1. The CDR3 is 13 residues long. Germline trimming cut 5 bases from V and 7 bases from J; bases unmatched to any gene: 6. CDR1 SGHTA and CDR2 FQGNSA come from the germline V gene. This CDR3 reads CASSPGQDGGYTF. The CDR3 DNA follows: TGTGCCAGCAGCCCGGGACAGGACGGTGGCTACACCTTC.

A note on this clonotype: The library was built for alpha chains, so this beta chain is an off-target read and its size means little. V usage is TRBV14 and J usage is TRBJ2-1; 7 bases line up with TRBD2. CDR1 and CDR2 from the germline V gene are SGHDN and FVKESK. J lost 16 bases, V lost 1 base, and 10 bases had no gene match. This CDR3 contains 13 residues. The CDR3 sequence is CASSQVRAGPSFF. The CDR3 nucleotides are TGTGCCAGCAGCCAAGTTCGAGCGGGGCCCTCCTTCTTC.